One T cell receptor (beta chain) is described in this entry. Its antigen remains unidentified. Per-base qualities were not stored, and no clone one base away is much larger. This sample stems from a study of Ad26.COV2.S vaccination and SARS-CoV-2 variants (dated by TCRdb to about 2021). A note on the overall study: Donors in the vaccine arm were drawn from COV1001, a phase I-IIa trial of Ad26.COV2.S in healthy adults that was multicentre, randomized, double-blind and placebo-controlled. Ad26.COV2.S was administered intramuscularly at 5 x 10^10 or 1 x 10^11 viral particles, either as a single shot or as two shots given 56 days apart. TCRbeta repertoire sequencing served as the tool for gauging how specific and how broad the SARS-CoV-2-reactive T cell receptors were following Ad26.COV2.S vaccination. A total of 32 samples were included in the TCR-sequenced set, comprising around 19 Ad26.COV2.S vaccine recipients, 5 placebo recipients and 8 SARS-CoV-2 convalescent individuals. Trial participants were randomized into five groups of five, in which low-dose or high-dose Ad26.COV2.S was given once or twice, or placebo was given on both occasions. Investigators remained blinded to trial group allocation during experiments and outcome assessment.

On the study overall, not on this receptor specifically: The study was not powered for comparison of responses between vaccine doses or regimens. Higher spike-specific TCR breadth was observed in Ad26.COV2.S recipients than in placebo recipients (P = 0.0014). Substantial breadth of spike-specific CD8+ and CD4+ T cell responses was reported after vaccination. Comparable non-spike TCR breadth was observed between vaccine and placebo recipients, consistent with only spike being contained in the vaccine. According to the authors, total T cell responses may have been underestimated by the TCR breadth and depth analyses.

The immunoSEQ Assay was used to sequence TCRbeta CDR3 regions. After extraction, genomic DNA underwent amplification by bias-controlled multiplex PCR, followed by high-throughput sequencing. Per the authors' processing: To quantify the absolute abundance of each unique TCRbeta CDR3 region, sequences were collapsed and filtered. Usable DNA was measured by amplifying reference genes present in all nucleated cells, and TCRbeta template counts were normalized to that usable DNA to estimate T cell fraction. Repertoire TCRs were annotated as SARS-CoV-2-specific by exact matching of V gene, CDR3 amino acid sequence and J gene to a known reactive TCR set. The reference SARS-CoV-2 TCR set was derived from MIRA and filtered for enrichment in COVID-19-positive ImmuneCODE repertoires, a step that removed public or cross-reactive TCRs. Based on the MIRA antigens, annotated TCRs were further analysed at the level of specific ORF or position within ORF. Breadth was defined as the number of annotated unique rearrangements divided by the total number of unique productive rearrangements, and depth was defined as the summed frequency of the annotated unique rearrangements. Two-sided Wilcoxon rank-sum tests were used to compare TCR breadth between groups. The immuneACCESS repertoire file appears here via TCRdb, limited to in-frame rearrangements. These files lack a portion of the clones; in checked studies, under half of the deficit traces to unresolved V genes, and the cause of the others is not known. That table gives V, J and clone size, and the DNA gave D and trimming. This sample lists more than 300,000 clones; 85% were detected once. Roughly 2% of the sample is taken by the ten largest.

The treatment or condition label for this specimen denotes: some 19 received Ad26.COV2.S at low or high dose, single or two shots; 5 received placebo; per-sample allocation not given. For vaccine and placebo recipients, the sequenced repertoires came from samples collected on day 63 after the first injection. Between 29 July and 7 August 2020, Cohort 1b enrolled around 24 adults aged 18-55 years at one site in Boston, USA. Ad26.COV2.S was a replication-incompetent adenovirus type 26 vector expressing a prefusion-stabilized SARS-CoV-2 spike protein from the original Wuhan strain. As encoded in the germline V gene (reference sequence), CDR1 is SGHKS while CDR2 is YYEKEE. The germline V and J ends show losses of 1 base and 3 bases respectively, and no gene match explains 4 bases of the junction. The CDR3 goes from the cysteine to the phenylalanine over 15 residues. The kept DNA is CDR3 alone, 45 bases in frame from the first base.

The receptor was derived from a person aged 18-65 years who received the Ad26.COV2.S COVID-19 vaccine or a placebo. This sample comprised peripheral blood, obtained in a trial of Ad26.COV2.S vaccine versus placebo. The sequence links TRBV5-5 to TRBJ2-7; 10 of the junction bases match TRBD1. The CDR3 protein: CASSLSWTGGYEQYF. Here is the DNA: TGTGCCAGCAGCTTGAGTTGGACAGGGGGCTACGAGCAGTACTTC.